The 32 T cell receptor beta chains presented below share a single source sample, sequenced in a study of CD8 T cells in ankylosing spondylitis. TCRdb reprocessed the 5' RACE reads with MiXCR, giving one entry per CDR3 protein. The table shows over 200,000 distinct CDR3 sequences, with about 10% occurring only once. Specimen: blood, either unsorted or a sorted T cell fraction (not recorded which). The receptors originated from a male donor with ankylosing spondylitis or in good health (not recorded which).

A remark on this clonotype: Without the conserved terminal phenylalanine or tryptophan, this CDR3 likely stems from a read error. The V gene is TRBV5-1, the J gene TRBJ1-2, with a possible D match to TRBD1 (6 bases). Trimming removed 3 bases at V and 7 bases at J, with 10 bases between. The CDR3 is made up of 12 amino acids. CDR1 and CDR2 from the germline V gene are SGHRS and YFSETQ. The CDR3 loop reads CASSWGAGGYTL. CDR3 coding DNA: TGCGCCAGCAGCTGGGGGGCTGGTGGCTACACCCTC.

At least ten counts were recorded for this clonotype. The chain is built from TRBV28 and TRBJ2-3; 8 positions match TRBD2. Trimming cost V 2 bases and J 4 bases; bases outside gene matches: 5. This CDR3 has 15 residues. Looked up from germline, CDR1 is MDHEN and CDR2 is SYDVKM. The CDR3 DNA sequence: TGTGCCAGCAGTTTAAACGGGGGGGCGTCAGATACGCAGTATTTT. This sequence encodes CASSLNGGASDTQYF.

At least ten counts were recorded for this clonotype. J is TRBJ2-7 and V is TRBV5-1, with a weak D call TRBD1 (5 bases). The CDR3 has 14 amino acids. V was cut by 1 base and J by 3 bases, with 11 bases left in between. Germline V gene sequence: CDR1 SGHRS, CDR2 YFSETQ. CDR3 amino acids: CASSLFQGDYEQYF. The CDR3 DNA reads TGCGCCAGCAGCTTGTTTCAGGGTGACTACGAGCAGTACTTC.

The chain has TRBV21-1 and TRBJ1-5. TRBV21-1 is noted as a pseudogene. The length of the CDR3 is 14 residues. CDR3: CASSKVQRDQPQHF. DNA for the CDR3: TGTGCCAGCAGCAAAGTACAGCGAGATCAGCCCCAGCATTTT.

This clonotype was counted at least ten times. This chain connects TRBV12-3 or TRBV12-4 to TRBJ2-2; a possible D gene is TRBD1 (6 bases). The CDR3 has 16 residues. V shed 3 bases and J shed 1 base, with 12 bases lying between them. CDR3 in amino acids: CASSFQGTGNTGELFF. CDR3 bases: TGTGCCAGCAGTTTCCAGGGGACGGGGAACACCGGGGAGCTGTTTTTT.

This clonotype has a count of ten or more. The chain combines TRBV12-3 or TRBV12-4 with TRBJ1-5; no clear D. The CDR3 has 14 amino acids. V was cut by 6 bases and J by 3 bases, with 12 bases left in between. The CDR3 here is CASSPSPINQPQHF. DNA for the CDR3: TGTGCCAGCAGCCCCTCCCCTATCAATCAGCCCCAGCATTTT.

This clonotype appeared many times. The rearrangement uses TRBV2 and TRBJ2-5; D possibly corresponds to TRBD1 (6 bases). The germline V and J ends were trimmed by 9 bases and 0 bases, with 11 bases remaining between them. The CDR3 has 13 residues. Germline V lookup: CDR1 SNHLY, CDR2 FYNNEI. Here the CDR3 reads CASGQNYQETQYF. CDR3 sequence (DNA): TGTGCCAGTGGACAGAACTACCAAGAGACCCAGTACTTC.

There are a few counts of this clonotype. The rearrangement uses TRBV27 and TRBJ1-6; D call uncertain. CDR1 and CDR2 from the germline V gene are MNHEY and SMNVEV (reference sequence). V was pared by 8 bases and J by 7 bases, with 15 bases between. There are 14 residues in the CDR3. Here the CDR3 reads CASSGRSENSPLHF. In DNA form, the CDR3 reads TGTGCCAGCTCGGGGAGGTCGGAAAATTCACCCCTCCACTTT.

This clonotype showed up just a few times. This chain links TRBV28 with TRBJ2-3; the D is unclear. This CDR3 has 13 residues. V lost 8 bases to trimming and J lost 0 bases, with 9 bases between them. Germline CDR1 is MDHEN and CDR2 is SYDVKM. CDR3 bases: TGTGCCAGCGGATCGTCTAGCACAGATACGCAGTATTTT. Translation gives CASGSSSTDTQYF.

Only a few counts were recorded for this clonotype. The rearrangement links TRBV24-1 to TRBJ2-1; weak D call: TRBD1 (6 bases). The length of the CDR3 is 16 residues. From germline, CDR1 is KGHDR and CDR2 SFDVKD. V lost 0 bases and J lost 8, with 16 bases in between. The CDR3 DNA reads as TGTGCCACCAGTGATTTGCAGGTGAGCAGGGGCGATGAGCAGTTCTTC. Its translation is CATSDLQVSRGDEQFF.

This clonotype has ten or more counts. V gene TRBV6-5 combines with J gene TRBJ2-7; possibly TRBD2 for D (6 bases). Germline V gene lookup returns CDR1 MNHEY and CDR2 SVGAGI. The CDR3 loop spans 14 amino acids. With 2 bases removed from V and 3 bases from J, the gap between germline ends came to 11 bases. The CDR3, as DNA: TGTGCCAGCAGTTACGCCGGGACTGACTACGAGCAGTACTTC. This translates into CASSYAGTDYEQYF.

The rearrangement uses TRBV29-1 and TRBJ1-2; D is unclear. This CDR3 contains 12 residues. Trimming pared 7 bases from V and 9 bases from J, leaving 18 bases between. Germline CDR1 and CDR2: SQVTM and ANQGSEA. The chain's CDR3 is CSAQTLEVSYTF. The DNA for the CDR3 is TGCAGCGCTCAAACCCTGGAAGTGAGCTACACCTTC.

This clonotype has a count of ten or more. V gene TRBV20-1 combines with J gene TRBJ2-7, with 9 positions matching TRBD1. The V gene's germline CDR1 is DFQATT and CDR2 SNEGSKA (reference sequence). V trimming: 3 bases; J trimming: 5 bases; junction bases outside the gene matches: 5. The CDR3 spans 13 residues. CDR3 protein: CSARGDREHEQYF. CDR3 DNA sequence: TGCAGTGCTAGGGGGGACAGGGAACACGAGCAGTACTTC.

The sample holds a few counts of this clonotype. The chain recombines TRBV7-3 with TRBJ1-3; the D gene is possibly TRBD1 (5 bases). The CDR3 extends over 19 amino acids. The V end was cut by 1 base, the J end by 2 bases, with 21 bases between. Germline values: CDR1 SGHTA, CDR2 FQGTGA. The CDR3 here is CASSLILWGYGAPGNTIYF. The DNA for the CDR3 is TGTGCCAGCAGCTTAATCCTTTGGGGTTATGGGGCCCCTGGAAACACCATATATTTT.

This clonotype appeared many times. The CDR3: CVAAGGDEQYF. CDR3 DNA: TGCGTCGCGGCGGGAGGAGATGAGCAGTACTTC. This chain connects TRBV20-1 to TRBJ2-7; TRBD2 aligns across 8 bases. The CDR3 sequence is 11 residues long. Germline V CDR1 and CDR2: DFQATT, SNEGSKA (reference sequence).

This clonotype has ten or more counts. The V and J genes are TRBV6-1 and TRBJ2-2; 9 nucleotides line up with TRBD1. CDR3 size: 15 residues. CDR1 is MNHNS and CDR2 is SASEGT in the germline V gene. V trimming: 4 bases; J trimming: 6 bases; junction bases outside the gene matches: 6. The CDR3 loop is CASSARDREPGELFF. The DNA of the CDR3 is TGTGCCAGCAGTGCTCGGGACAGGGAACCCGGGGAGCTGTTTTTT.

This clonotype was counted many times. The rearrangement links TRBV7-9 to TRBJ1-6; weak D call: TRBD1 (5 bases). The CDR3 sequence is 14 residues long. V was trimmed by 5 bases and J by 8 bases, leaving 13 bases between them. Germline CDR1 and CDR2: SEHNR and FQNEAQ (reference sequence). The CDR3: CASSPGTADSPLHF. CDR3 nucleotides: TGTGCCAGCAGCCCCGGGACGGCCGATTCACCCCTCCACTTT.

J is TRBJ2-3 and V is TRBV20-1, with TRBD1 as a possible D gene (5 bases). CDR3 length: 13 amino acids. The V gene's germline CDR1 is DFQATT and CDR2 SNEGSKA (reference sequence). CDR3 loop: CNALTGITDTQYF. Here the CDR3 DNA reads TGCAATGCCCTAACAGGCATCACAGATACGCAGTATTTT.

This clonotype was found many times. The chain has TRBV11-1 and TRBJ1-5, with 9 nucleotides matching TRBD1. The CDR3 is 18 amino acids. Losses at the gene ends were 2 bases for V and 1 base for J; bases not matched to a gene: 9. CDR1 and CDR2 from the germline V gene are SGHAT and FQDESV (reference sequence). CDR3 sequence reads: CASSLWTGTGRSNQPQHF. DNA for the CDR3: TGTGCCAGCAGCTTATGGACCGGGACAGGGAGGAGCAATCAGCCCCAGCATTTT. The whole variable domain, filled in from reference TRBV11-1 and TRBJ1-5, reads EAEVAQSPRYKITEKSQAVAFWCDPISGHATLYWYRQILGQGPELLVQFQDESVVDDSQLPKDRFSAERLKGVDSTLKIQPAELGDSAMYLCASSLWTGTGRSNQPQHFGDGTRLSIL.

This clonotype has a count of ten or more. CDR3 protein: CASSILRMNTEAFF. In DNA, the CDR3 is TGCGCCAGCAGCATACTACGCATGAACACTGAAGCTTTCTTT. The chain uses TRBV5-1 and TRBJ1-1; no clear D. Germline CDR1 is SGHRS and CDR2 is YFSETQ. The CDR3 covers 14 residues. Trimming removed 4 bases from V and 0 bases from J, with 10 bases in between.

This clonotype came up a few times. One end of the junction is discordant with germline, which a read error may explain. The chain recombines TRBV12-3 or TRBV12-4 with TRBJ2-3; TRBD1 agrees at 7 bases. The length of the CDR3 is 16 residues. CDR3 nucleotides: TGTGCCAGCAGCTTAGACCCGGGACAGAGGGCAGATACGCAGTATTTT. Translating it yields CASSLDPGQRADTQYF.

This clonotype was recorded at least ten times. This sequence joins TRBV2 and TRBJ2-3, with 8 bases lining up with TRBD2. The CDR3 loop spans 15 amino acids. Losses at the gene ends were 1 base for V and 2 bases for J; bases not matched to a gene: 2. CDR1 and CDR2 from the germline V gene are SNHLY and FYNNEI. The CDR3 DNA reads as TGTGCCAGCAGTGAAGGGCGGGGGGACACAGATACGCAGTATTTT. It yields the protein CASSEGRGDTDTQYF. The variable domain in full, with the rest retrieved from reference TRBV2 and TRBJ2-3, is EPEVTQTPSHQVTQMGQEVILRCVPISNHLYFYWYRQILGQKVEFLVSFYNNEISEKSEIFDDQFSVERPDGSNFTLKIRSTKLEDSAMYFCASSEGRGDTDTQYFGPGTRLTVL.

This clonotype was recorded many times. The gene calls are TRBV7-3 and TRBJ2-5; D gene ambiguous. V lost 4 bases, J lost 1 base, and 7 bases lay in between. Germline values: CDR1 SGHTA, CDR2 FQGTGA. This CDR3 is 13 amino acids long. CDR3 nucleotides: TGTGCCAGCAGCTCACAACCCCAAGAGACCCAGTACTTC. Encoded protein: CASSSQPQETQYF.

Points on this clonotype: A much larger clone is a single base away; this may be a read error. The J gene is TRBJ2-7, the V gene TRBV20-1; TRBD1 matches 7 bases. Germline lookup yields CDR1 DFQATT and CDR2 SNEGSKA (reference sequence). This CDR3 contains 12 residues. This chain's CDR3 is CSAPRGGYGQYF. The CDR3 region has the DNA TGCAGTGCTCCCCGAGGGGGCTACGGGCAGTACTTC.

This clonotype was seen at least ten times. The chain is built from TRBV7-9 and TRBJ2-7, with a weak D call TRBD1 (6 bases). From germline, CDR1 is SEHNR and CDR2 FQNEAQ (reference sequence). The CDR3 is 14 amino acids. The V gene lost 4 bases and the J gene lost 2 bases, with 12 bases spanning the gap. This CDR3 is CASSSGQIPYEQYF. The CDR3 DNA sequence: TGTGCCAGCAGCTCCGGACAGATCCCCTACGAGCAGTACTTC.

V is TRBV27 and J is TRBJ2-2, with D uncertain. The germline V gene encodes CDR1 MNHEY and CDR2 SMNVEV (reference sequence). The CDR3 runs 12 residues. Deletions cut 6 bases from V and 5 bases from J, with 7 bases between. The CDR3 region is CASRRITGELFF. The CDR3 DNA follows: TGTGCCAGCAGGCGGATTACCGGGGAGCTGTTTTTT.

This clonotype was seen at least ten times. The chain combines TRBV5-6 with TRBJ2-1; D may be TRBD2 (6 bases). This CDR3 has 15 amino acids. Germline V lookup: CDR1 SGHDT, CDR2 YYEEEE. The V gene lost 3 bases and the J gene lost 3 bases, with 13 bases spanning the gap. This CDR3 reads CASSSLAEHYNEQFF. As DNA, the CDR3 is TGTGCCAGCAGCTCCTTAGCGGAACACTACAATGAGCAGTTCTTC.

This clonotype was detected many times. CDR3 region: CASSQQGQPQHF. The CDR3 DNA is TGTGCCAGCAGCCAACAGGGTCAGCCCCAGCATTTT. The rearrangement uses TRBV3-1 and TRBJ1-5, with D maybe TRBD1 (5 bases). The V end was cut by 2 bases, the J end by 6 bases, with 5 bases between. Germline V gene lookup returns CDR1 LGHDT and CDR2 YNNKEL (reference sequence). This CDR3 contains 12 residues.

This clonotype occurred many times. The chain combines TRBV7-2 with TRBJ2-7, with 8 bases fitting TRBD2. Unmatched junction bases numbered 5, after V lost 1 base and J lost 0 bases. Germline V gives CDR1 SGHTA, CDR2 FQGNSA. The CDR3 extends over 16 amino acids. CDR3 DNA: TGTGCCAGCAGCTTAGGAGCGGGGGCGAGCTCCTACGAGCAGTACTTC. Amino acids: CASSLGAGASSYEQYF. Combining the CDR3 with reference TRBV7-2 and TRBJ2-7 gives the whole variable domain GAGVSQSPSNKVTEKGKDVELRCDPISGHTALYWYRQSLGQGLEFLIYFQGNSAPDKSGLPSDRFSAERTGGSVSTLTIQRTQQEDSAVYLCASSLGAGASSYEQYFGPGTRLTVT.

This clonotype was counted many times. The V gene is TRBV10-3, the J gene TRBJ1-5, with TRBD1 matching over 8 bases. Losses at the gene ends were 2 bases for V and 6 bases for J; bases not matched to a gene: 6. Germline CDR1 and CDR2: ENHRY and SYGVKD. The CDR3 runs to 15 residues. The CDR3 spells CAISEVAGGGQPQHF. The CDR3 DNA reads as TGTGCCATCAGTGAGGTGGCAGGGGGCGGTCAGCCCCAGCATTTT.

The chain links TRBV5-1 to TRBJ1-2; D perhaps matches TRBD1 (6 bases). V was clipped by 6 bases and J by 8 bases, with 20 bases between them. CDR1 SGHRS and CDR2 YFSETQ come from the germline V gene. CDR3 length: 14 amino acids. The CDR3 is CASTFLEDSSGYTF. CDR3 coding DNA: TGCGCCAGCACTTTCTTGGAGGACAGCTCCGGCTACACCTTC. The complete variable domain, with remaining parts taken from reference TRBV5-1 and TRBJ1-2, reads KAGVTQTPRYLIKTRGQQVTLSCSPISGHRSVSWYQQTPGQGLQFLFEYFSETQRNKGNFPGRFSGRQFSNSRSEMNVSTLELGDSALYLCASTFLEDSSGYTFGSGTRLTVV.

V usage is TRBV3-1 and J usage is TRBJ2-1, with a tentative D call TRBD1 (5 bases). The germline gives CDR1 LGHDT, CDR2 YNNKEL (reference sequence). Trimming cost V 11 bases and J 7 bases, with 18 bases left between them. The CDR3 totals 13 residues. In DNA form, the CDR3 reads TGTGCCTCCACAGACCCAGGGCTAAATGAGCAGTTCTTC. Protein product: CASTDPGLNEQFF.